Sequencing of this T cell receptor beta chain was carried out in a study of blood T cell repertoires in COVID-19. Study summary: Collection of acute and convalescent COVID-19 samples took place in the United States, Italy and Spain. Sample material is recorded as cDNA or gDNA derived from T cells, B-cell-depleted T cells, or PBMCs.

Clinical history as reported by participants underpinned cohort assignment. Original methodology: Quantification of nucleated cells was approximated via reference gene primer amplification. The table came from immunoSEQ multiplex PCR; TCRdb's copy has only in-frame clones and leaves some out. V, J and clone size derive from that table, while D and trimming were established from the DNA sequence. The sample lists under 300,000 clones, approximately 86% occurring once. Specimen: PBMCs or T cells enriched from blood (not recorded which). The sequence was collected from a woman in her twenties or thirties with acute COVID-19.

The CDR3, as DNA: TGTGCCAGCTCACCACCGAGTCTGGATGAGCAGTTCTTC. As protein: CASSPPSLDEQFF. This chain uses TRBV18 with TRBJ2-1; D uncertain. Germline V lookup: CDR1 KGHSH, CDR2 LQKENI. The V and J ends lost 0 bases and 8 bases respectively, with 8 bases between them. The CDR3 length is 13 residues.